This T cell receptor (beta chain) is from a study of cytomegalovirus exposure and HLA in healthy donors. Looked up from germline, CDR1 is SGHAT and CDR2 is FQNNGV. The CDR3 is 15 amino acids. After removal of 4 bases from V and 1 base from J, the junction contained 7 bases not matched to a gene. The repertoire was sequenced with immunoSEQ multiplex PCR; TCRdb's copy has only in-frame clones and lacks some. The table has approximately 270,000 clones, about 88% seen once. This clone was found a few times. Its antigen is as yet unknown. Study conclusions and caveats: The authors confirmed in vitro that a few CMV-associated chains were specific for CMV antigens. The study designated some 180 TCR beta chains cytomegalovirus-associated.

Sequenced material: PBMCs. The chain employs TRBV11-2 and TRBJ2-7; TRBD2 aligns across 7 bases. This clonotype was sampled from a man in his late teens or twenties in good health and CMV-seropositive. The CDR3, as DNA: TGTGCCAGCAGCTCGATTAGCGGGTGGTCCTACGAGCAGTACTTC. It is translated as CASSSISGWSYEQYF.